This TCR beta chain appears in the sequencing data of a study of shared clonotypes between healthy human individuals. Replicate PCRs for unsorted PBMC used 300 ng DNA (about 30,000 T cell genomes). Here immunoSEQ multiplex PCR was the method, and the copy in TCRdb shows in-frame clones only, minus some. The sample lists about 100,000 clones; approximately 44% were seen once. V lost 5 bases and J lost 7, with 18 bases in between. This CDR3 contains 15 residues. Per the germline V gene, CDR1 is MDHEN and CDR2 is SYDVKM. This clonotype was sampled from a woman aged 40 to 50 in good health. Some clones in this sample may be carry-over from other donors' samples. The chain is built from TRBV28 and TRBJ1-5, with D possibly matching TRBD1 (6 bases). Sample: PBMCs. CDR3 DNA: TGTGCCAGCAGTCCACCCAAGGGTGGGGGCCAGCCCCAGCATTTT. Its protein product is CASSPPKGGGQPQHF. Filled out from reference TRBV28 and TRBJ1-5, the complete variable domain reads DVKVTQSSRYLVKRTGEKVFLECVQDMDHENMFWYRQDPGLGLRLIYFSYDVKMKEKGDIPEGYSVSREKKERFSLILESASTNQTSMYLCASSPPKGGGQPQHFGDGTRLSIL.